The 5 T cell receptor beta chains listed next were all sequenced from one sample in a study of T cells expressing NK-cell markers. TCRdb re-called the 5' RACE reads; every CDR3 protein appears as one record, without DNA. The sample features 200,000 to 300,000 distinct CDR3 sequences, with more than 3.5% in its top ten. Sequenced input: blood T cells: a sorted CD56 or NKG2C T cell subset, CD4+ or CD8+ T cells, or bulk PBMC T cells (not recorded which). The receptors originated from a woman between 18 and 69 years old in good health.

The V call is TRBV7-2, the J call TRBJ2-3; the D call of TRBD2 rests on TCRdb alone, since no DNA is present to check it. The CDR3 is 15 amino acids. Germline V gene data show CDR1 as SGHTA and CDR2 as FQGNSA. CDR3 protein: CASSPQRGGTDTQYF.

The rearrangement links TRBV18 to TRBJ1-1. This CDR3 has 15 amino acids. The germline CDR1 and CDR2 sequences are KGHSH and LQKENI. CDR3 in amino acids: CASSPLGGEYTEAFF.

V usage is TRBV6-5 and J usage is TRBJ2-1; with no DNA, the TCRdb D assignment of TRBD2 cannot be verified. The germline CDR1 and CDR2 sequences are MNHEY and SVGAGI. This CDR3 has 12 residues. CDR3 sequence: CASRAGAGEQFF.

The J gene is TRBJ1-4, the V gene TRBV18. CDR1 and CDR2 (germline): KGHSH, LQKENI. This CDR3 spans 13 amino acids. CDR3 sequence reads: CASHRGSNEKLFF.

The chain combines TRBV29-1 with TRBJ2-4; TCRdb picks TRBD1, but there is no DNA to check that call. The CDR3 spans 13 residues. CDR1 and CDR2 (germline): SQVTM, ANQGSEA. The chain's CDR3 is CSVKDRAKNIQYF.